The text below deals with one TCR beta chain. TCRdb reprocessed the RACE reads via MiXCR and lists one record per CDR3 protein. The sample has 150,000 to 200,000 distinct CDR3 sequences; about 20% are singletons. These data originate in a study of human T cells and chemical hapten exposure. Study at large: Diphenylcyclopropenone, dosed weekly to the scalp, was given to patients throughout the roughly 23-week study.

Time point described: patch test 1, 2 weeks after DPC sensitization. Treatment of the sample: therapeutic diphenylcyclopropenone sensitization with weekly scalp DPC. Blood sampling occurred before each patch-test application. Alopecia patients between 18 and 70 years old and suitable for DPC were used as donors. Between the trimmed V and J ends, which lost 1 base and 4 bases, there was a span of 4 bases. This CDR3 has 12 residues. Germline V gene data show CDR1 as LNHNV and CDR2 as YYDKDF (reference sequence). This sample comprised whole blood, obtained in connection with sensitization to the hapten diphenylcyclopropenone (DPC). This sequence joins TRBV15 and TRBJ2-5; D gene ambiguous. This sequence was found in a woman between 45 and 65 years old with alopecia areata. Some clones in this sample may be carry-over from other donors' samples. The CDR3 loop is CATSRARETQYF. The CDR3 coding sequence is TGTGCCACCAGCAGAGCGAGAGAGACCCAGTACTTC.